What follows describes a single T cell receptor (beta chain). Its antigen is unidentified. This specimen comes from a study of metastatic and nonmetastatic thyroid tumors. Study in general: For malignant and benign thyroid patients, tumor or nodule tissue and blood were the sources whose repertoires were compared. Study results and limitations: For both blood and tumor, malignant thyroid tumors reportedly showed significantly higher TCR beta diversity than benign nodules did.

Germline V lookup: CDR1 KGHDR, CDR2 SFDVKD. The CDR3 covers 13 residues. V was pared by 6 bases and J by 4 bases, with 9 bases between. Using MiXCR, TCRdb re-called clones from the PCR reads. The table includes around 5,400 clones, about 35% detected once. There were no patients who had received any treatment before thyroid surgery. V is TRBV24-1 and J is TRBJ1-5; D is uncertain. Sequencing input: adjacent normal tissue. The receptor comes from a female donor with papillary thyroid cancer or a benign thyroid nodule (not recorded which). Some clones in this sample may be carry-over from other donors' samples. CDR3 coding DNA: TGTGCCACCAGTTCATCGGGAAATCAGCCCCAGCATTTT. As protein: CATSSSGNQPQHF.